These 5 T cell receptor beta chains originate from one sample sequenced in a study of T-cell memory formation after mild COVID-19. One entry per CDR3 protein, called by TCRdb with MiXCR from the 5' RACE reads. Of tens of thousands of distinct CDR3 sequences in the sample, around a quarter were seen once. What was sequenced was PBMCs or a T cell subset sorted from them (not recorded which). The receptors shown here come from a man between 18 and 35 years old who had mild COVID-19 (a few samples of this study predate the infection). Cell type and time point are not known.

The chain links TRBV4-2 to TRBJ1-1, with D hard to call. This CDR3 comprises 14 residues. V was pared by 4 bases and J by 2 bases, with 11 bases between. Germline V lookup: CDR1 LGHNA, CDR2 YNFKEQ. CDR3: CASSPGGTNTEAFF. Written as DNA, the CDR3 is TGTGCCAGCAGCCCCGGTGGCACTAACACTGAAGCTTTCTTT.

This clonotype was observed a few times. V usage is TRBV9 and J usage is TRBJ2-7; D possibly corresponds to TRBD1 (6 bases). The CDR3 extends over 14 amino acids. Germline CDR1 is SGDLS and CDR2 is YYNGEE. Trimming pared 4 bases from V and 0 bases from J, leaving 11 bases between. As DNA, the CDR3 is TGTGCCAGCAGCTTCCGGGACATCTCCTACGAGCAGTACTTC. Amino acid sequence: CASSFRDISYEQYF.

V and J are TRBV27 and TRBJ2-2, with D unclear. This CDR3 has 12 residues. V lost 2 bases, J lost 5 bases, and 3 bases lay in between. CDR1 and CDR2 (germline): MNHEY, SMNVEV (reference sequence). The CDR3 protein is CASSLMTGELFF. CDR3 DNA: TGTGCCAGCAGTTTAATGACCGGGGAGCTGTTTTTT.

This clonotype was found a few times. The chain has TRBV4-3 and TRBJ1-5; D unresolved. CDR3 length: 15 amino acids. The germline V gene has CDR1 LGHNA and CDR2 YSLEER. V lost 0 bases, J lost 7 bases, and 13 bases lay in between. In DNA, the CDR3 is TGCGCCAGCAGCCAAGATAGGTCTGAGAGGCAGCCCCAGCATTTT. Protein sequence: CASSQDRSERQPQHF.

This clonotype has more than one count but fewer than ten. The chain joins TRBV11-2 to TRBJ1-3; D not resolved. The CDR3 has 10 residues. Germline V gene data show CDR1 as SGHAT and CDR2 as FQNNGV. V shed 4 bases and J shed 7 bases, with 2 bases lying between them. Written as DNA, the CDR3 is TGTGCCAGCAGCTCGAACACCATATATTTT. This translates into CASSSNTIYF.